This record covers a single TCR beta chain. The antigen remains unidentified. V was clipped by 5 bases and J by 0 bases; unmatched bases: 4. Germline CDR1 SGHNT, CDR2 YENEEA. The CDR3 sequence is 15 residues long. This entry is derived from a study of cytomegalovirus exposure and HLA in healthy donors. Overall study findings and caveats: Some V segments, TRBV6-2 and TRBV6-3 among them, were indistinguishable and were therefore excluded. The dataset shows that most TCR sequences were rare, while some public TCRs occurred in many donors. Among TCR beta chains, those listed as cytomegalovirus-associated numbered under 200.

The PCR used 60 Vbeta and 13 Jbeta primers. Here immunoSEQ multiplex PCR was the method, and the copy in TCRdb shows in-frame clones only, minus some. The data show some 190,000 clones, with roughly 80% seen just once and approximately 1.4% held by the top ten. This clonotype was sampled from a middle-aged man in good health and CMV-seronegative. The chain carries TRBV11-3 and TRBJ2-3, with 8 bases fitting TRBD1. Specimen: PBMCs. CDR3 protein: CASSPRQGSTDTQYF. In nucleotides, the CDR3 is TGTGCCAGCAGCCCCAGACAGGGGAGCACAGATACGCAGTATTTT.